Each of the 13 T cell receptor beta chains below was sequenced from the same sample in a study of blood T cell repertoires in COVID-19. Sequencing used immunoSEQ multiplex PCR; TCRdb keeps in-frame clones, though not all of them. The sample lists 75,000 to 90,000 clones, around three quarters occurring once. Input material: peripheral blood. These receptors all come from a woman in her 70s with acute or convalescent COVID-19.

V and J are TRBV15 and TRBJ2-1, with 11 positions matching TRBD1. The CDR3 loop spans 15 amino acids. Germline CDR1 is LNHNV and CDR2 is YYDKDF (reference sequence). V trimming: 2 bases; J trimming: 15 bases; junction bases outside the gene matches: 12. CDR3 amino acids: CATSRSEGTGGIAFF. The CDR3 nucleotides are TGTGCCACCAGCAGATCCGAGGGGACAGGGGGAATTGCGTTCTTC.

This chain uses TRBV7-9 with TRBJ1-2, with 8 bases identical to TRBD1. The CDR3 contains 14 residues. CDR1 is SEHNR and CDR2 is FQNEAQ in the germline V gene (reference sequence). After removal of 1 base from V and 8 bases from J, the junction contained 6 bases not matched to a gene. The chain's CDR3 is CASSLDSGGGGYTF. CDR3 in DNA: TGTGCCAGCAGCTTAGACTCAGGGGGCGGCGGCTACACCTTC.

J is TRBJ2-7 and V is TRBV10-1; 7 nucleotides agree with TRBD2. The CDR3 has 13 residues. In germline, CDR1 is WNHNN, CDR2 SYGVQD (reference sequence). V shed 4 bases and J 2 bases; nucleotides not matched to a gene: 2. CDR3 residues: CASSVSGTYEQYF. The CDR3 region has the DNA TGCGCCAGCAGTGTCAGCGGGACCTACGAGCAGTACTTC.

This rearrangement joins TRBV5-1 to TRBJ2-1; no clear D gene. This CDR3 has 13 amino acids. Trimming shortened V by 7 bases and J by 2 bases, and 10 bases separated the two germline ends. The germline gives CDR1 SGHRS, CDR2 YFSETQ. The CDR3 spells CASRDMPYNEQFF. The CDR3 coding sequence is TGCGCCAGCCGCGACATGCCCTACAATGAGCAGTTCTTC.

The chain recombines TRBV5-5 with TRBJ1-5; 10 bases line up with TRBD1. The CDR3 extends over 15 amino acids. Germline V gives CDR1 SGHKS, CDR2 YYEKEE (reference sequence). The V segment lost 6 bases and the J segment 3 bases; nucleotides outside the gene matches: 6. CDR3 DNA sequence: TGTGCCAGCACCCAGGACAGGGGGTACAATCAGCCCCAGCATTTT. Protein sequence: CASTQDRGYNQPQHF.

This clone was detected once. The chain joins TRBV19 to TRBJ1-2, with a possible D match to TRBD1 (5 bases). From germline, CDR1 is LNHDA and CDR2 SQIVND (reference sequence). This CDR3 region has 13 residues. V was clipped by 7 bases and J by 3 bases, with 12 bases between them. The CDR3 here is CASTLGGDYGYTF. The CDR3 region has the DNA TGTGCCAGTACTCTCGGGGGGGACTATGGCTACACCTTC.

This clone was counted only a few times. The rearrangement joins TRBV7-3 to TRBJ2-3; the match to TRBD2 covers 10 bases. Per the germline V gene, CDR1 is SGHTA and CDR2 is FQGTGA. This CDR3 has 15 amino acids. V trimming: 1 base; J trimming: 5 bases; junction bases outside the gene matches: 3. The CDR3 region is CASSLKLAGIDTQYF. The CDR3 DNA follows: TGTGCCAGCAGCTTAAAACTAGCGGGGATAGATACGCAGTATTTT.

By sample fraction, this clone is medium-sized. The chain carries TRBV19 and TRBJ2-1, with TRBD2 matching over 7 bases. Germline V gene sequence: CDR1 LNHDA, CDR2 SQIVND (reference sequence). The CDR3 sequence is 14 residues long. J was trimmed by 4 bases and V by 5 bases; bases with no gene match: 5. In nucleotides, the CDR3 is TGTGCCAGTAGTTATCGCGGGGGTTACAATGAGCAGTTCTTC. Translating it yields CASSYRGGYNEQFF.

CDR3 bases: TGCAGTGCTAGAGATCTTAACGAGCAGTACTTC. Protein product: CSARDLNEQYF. This chain joins TRBV20-1 and TRBJ2-7, with no clear D. V was clipped by 0 bases and J by 5 bases, with 5 bases between them. The CDR3 length is 11 residues. CDR1 is DFQATT, CDR2 SNEGSKA, per germline (reference sequence).

Details on this clone: Mismatch with germline at one junction end may stem from a read error. The rearrangement joins TRBV5-1 to TRBJ1-3; TRBD1 is a possible D gene (5 bases). The CDR3 covers 16 residues. Germline CDR1 is SGHRS and CDR2 is YFSETQ. The CDR3 bases are TGCGACAGCAGCCGGGAGATGGGGGGTTCTGGAAACACCATATATTTT. Translation gives CDSSREMGGSGNTIYF.

The chain uses TRBV7-9 and TRBJ1-4, with 8 bases identical to TRBD1. Per germline, CDR1 SEHNR and CDR2 FQNEAQ (reference sequence). The CDR3 has 15 residues. V lost 5 bases to trimming and J lost 5 bases; unmatched junction nucleotides: 7. CDR3 residues: CASSPGQGKNEKLFF. DNA for the CDR3: TGTGCCAGCAGCCCTGGACAGGGAAAAAATGAAAAACTGTTTTTT.

This clone was recorded only once. This chain connects TRBV7-9 to TRBJ1-3, with D possibly TRBD1 on 5 matching bases. V lost 2 bases and J 0 bases, leaving 8 bases between the germline ends. The CDR3 runs 15 residues. Per the germline V gene, CDR1 is SEHNR and CDR2 is FQNEAQ (reference sequence). CDR3: CASSLRGSSGNTIYF. The CDR3 DNA is TGTGCCAGCAGCTTAAGGGGTAGCTCTGGAAACACCATATATTTT.

This clone was detected only once. The chain joins TRBV7-9 to TRBJ1-2, with TRBD1 identical over 8 bases. Germline-derived CDR1 and CDR2 are SEHNR and FQNEAQ (reference sequence). The CDR3 runs to 16 residues. V trimming: 5 bases; J trimming: 5 bases; junction bases outside the gene matches: 13. CDR3 region: CASSPLQGQVVYGYTF. The CDR3 DNA follows: TGTGCCAGCAGCCCATTACAGGGACAGGTGGTGTATGGCTACACCTTC.